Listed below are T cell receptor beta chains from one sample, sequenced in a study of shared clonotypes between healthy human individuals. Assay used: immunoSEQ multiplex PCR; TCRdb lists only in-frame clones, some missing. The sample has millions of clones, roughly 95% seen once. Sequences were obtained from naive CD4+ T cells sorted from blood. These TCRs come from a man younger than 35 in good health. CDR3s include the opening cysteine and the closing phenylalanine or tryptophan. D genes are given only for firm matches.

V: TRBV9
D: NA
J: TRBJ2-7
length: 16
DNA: TGTGCCAGCAGCGTCCTCTCGCGGGCAAGCTCCTACGAGCAGTACTTC
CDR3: CASSVLSRASSYEQYF

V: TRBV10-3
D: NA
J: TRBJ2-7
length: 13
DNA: TGTGCCATCAGTGAGTCTTTTCGAGACGAGCAGTACTTC
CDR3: CAISESFRDEQYF

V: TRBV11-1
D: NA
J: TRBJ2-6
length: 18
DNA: TGTGCCAGCAGCGCAGACGGCTTTGGGGGGTCAGGGGCCAACGTCCTGACTTTC
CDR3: CASSADGFGGSGANVLTF

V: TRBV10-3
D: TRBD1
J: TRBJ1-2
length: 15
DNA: TGTGCCATCACCGGCCGGGACAGGGTTAAGGATGGCTACACCTTC
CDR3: CAITGRDRVKDGYTF

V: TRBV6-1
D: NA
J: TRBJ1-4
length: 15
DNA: TGTGCCAGCGGGCTCAGGGGTGCGGCTAATGAAAAACTGTTTTTT
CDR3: CASGLRGAANEKLFF

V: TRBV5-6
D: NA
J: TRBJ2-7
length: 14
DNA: TGTGCCAGCAGCCTCGGACAGTCGCCCTACGAGCAGTACTTC
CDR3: CASSLGQSPYEQYF

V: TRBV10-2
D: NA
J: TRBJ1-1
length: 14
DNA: TGCGCCAGCAGTGACCAGCAGGGGAACACTGAAGCTTTCTTT
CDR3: CASSDQQGNTEAFF

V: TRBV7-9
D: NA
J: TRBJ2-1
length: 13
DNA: TGTGCCAGCAGCTTTAGGAACCGCAATGAGCAGTTCTTC
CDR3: CASSFRNRNEQFF

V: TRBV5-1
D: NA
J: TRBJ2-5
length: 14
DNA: TGCGCCAGCAGCTTGGGACAGCTCCAAGAGACCCAGTACTTC
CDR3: CASSLGQLQETQYF

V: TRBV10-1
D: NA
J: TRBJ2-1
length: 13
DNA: TGCGCCAGCAGTGAAGGGCTAGCGAACGAGCAGTTCTTC
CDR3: CASSEGLANEQFF

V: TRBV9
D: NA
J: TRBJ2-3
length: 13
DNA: TGTGCCAGCAGCGTAGTTCCTTCAGATACGCAGTATTTT
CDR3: CASSVVPSDTQYF

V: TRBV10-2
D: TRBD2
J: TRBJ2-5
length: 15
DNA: TGCGCCAGCAGTGATGGGACTAGCGGGGTAGAGACCCAGTACTTC
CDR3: CASSDGTSGVETQYF